Sequencing of this TCR beta chain was carried out in a study of identical twins. Regarding the study as a whole: The analysis was cross-sectional rather than longitudinal within donors. Diverse VJ usage suggested most zero-insertion clonotypes were not invariant T cells. Insertions ran lower in abundant cord blood beta clonotypes, though not in memory repertoires.

The length of the CDR3 is 14 residues. The germline gives CDR1 SGHRS, CDR2 YFSETQ. V was clipped by 0 bases and J by 2 bases, with 9 bases between them. After template switching added a universal primer site, the resulting cDNA carried unique molecular identifiers. TCRdb analysed the 5' RACE reads with MiXCR anew, one entry per CDR3 protein. This sample yields some 590,000 distinct CDR3 sequences, of which more than 9% are seen a single time; more than 2.5% belongs to the top ten. This clonotype was seen many times. The antigen is not known. These data were likewise used in another study, on yellow fever vaccine responses in identical twins.

Sample: PBMCs. The TCR originated in a woman aged 18-29 years in good health. The chain uses TRBV5-1 and TRBJ2-7; no firm D call. CDR3 in amino acids: CASSLEYKAYEQYF. For the CDR3, the DNA is TGCGCCAGCAGCTTGGAATATAAGGCCTACGAGCAGTACTTC. The full variable domain, rest sourced from reference TRBV5-1 and TRBJ2-7, is KAGVTQTPRYLIKTRGQQVTLSCSPISGHRSVSWYQQTPGQGLQFLFEYFSETQRNKGNFPGRFSGRQFSNSRSEMNVSTLELGDSALYLCASSLEYKAYEQYFGPGTRLTVT.